This TCR beta chain was identified in a study of blood T cell repertoires in COVID-19. As for the study in general: From T cells, B-cell-depleted T cells, or PBMCs came the material, which was cDNA or gDNA.

In the source study's methods: Using reference gene primer amplification, nucleated cell counts were estimated. Assay: immunoSEQ multiplex PCR; the TCRdb copy retains only in-frame clones and omits some. Clonal size and the V and J genes are those of that table, whereas D and trimming came from the DNA. There are a few hundred thousand clones in the sample; 90% occur only once, and approximately 4% lies in the top ten. Recruits, aged about 18 to 95 years, lived in under 25 US areas. CDR3 length: 15 residues. Germline V gene sequence: CDR1 LNHDA, CDR2 SQIVND (reference sequence). The V end was cut by 3 bases, the J end by 4 bases, with 16 bases between.

Sequenced input: PBMCs or T cells enriched from blood (not recorded which). The chain employs TRBV19 and TRBJ2-7, with D perhaps TRBD1 (7 bases). This TCR came from a young woman with acute COVID-19. CDR3 loop: CASSMAGTEAYEQYF. CDR3 nucleotides: TGTGCCAGTAGTATGGCGGGGACAGAAGCTTACGAGCAGTACTTC.